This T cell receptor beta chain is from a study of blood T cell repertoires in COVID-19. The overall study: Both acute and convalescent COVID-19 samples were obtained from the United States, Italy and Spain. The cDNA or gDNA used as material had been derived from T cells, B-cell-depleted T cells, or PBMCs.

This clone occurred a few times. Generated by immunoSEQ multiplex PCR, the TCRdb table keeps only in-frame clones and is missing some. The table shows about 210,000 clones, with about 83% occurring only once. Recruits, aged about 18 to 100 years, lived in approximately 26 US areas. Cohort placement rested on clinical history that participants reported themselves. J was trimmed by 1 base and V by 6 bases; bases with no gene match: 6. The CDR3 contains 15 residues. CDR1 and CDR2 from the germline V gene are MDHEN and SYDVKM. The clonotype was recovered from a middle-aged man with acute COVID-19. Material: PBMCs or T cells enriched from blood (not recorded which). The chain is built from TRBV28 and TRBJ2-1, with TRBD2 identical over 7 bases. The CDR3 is CASRPERGSYNEQFF. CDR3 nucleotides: TGTGCCAGCAGACCTGAGCGGGGATCCTACAATGAGCAGTTCTTC.